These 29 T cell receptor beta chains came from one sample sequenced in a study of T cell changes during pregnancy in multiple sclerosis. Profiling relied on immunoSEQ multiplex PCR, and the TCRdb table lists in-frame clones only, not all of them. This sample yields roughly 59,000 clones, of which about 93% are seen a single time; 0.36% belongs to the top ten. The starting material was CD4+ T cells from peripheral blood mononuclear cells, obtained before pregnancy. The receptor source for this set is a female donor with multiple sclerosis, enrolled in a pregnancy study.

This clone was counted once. DNA of the CDR3: TGTGCCTGGAGTGGAGGTACTAGCGGGAGGGAGAACGAGCAGTACTTC. Amino acids: CAWSGGTSGRENEQYF. V and J are TRBV30 and TRBJ2-7; 13 bases map to TRBD2. Trimming cost V 1 base and J 5 bases; bases outside gene matches: 8. The CDR3 covers 16 residues. CDR1 is GTSNPN and CDR2 is SVGIG in the germline V gene (reference sequence).

The CDR3 loop is CASSQELNSYNEQFF. The CDR3 nucleotides are TGCGCCAGCAGCCAAGAACTAAACTCCTACAATGAGCAGTTCTTC. The J gene is TRBJ2-1, the V gene TRBV4-3; D unresolved. Germline loops: CDR1 LGHNA, CDR2 YSLEER. CDR3 length equals 15 residues. V gave up 0 bases and J gave up 0 bases, with 6 bases separating them.

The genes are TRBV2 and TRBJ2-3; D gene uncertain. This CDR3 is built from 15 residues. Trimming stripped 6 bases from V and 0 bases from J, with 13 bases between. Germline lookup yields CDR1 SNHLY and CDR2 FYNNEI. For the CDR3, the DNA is TGTGCCAGCAGGAGTTACCGATCTAGCACAGATACGCAGTATTTT. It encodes CASRSYRSSTDTQYF.

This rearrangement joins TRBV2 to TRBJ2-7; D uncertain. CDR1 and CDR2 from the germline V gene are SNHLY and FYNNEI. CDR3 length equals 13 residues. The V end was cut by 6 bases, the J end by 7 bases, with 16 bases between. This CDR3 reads CASSQRPRREQYF. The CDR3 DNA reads TGTGCCAGCAGCCAACGCCCCCGGCGGGAGCAGTACTTC.

CDR3 residues: CASTRTSGTSQETQYF. CDR3 nucleotide sequence: TGTGCCAGCACTCGAACTAGCGGAACCTCACAAGAGACCCAGTACTTC. The V call is TRBV6-6, the J call TRBJ2-5; 8 positions agree with TRBD2. Germline CDR1 is MNHNY and CDR2 is SVGAGI (reference sequence). With V trimmed by 7 bases and J by 2 bases, 12 bases remained unmatched. This CDR3 region has 16 residues.

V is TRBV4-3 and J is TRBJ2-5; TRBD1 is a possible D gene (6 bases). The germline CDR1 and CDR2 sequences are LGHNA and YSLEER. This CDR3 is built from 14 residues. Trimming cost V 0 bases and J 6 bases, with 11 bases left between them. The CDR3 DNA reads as TGCGCCAGCAGCCAAGATACAGGGACCCAGACCCAGTACTTC. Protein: CASSQDTGTQTQYF.

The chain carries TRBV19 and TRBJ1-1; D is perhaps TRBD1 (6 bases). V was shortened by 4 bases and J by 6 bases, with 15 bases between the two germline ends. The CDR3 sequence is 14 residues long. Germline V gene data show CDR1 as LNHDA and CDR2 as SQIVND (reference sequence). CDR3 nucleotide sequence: TGTGCCAGTAGTAGAAAACAGGGTGGCCCTGAAGCTTTCTTT. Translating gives CASSRKQGGPEAFF. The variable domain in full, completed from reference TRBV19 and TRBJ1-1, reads DGGITQSPKYLFRKEGQNVTLSCEQNLNHDAMYWYRQDPGQGLRLIYYSQIVNDFQKGDIAEGYSVSREKKESFPLTVTSAQKNPTAFYLCASSRKQGGPEAFFGQGTRLTVV.

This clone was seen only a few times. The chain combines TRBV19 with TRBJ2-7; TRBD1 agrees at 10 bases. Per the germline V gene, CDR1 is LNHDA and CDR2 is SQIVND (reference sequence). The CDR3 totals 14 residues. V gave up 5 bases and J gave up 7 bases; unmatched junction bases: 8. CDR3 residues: CASSGTGDTREQYF. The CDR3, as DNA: TGTGCCAGTAGTGGGACAGGGGACACGCGAGAGCAGTACTTC.

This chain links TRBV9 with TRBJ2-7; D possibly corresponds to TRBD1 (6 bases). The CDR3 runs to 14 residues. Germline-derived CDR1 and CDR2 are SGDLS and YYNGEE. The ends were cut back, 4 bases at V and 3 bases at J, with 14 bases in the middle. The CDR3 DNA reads TGTGCCAGCAGCCCCCGAGGACAGAACTACGAGCAGTACTTC. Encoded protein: CASSPRGQNYEQYF.

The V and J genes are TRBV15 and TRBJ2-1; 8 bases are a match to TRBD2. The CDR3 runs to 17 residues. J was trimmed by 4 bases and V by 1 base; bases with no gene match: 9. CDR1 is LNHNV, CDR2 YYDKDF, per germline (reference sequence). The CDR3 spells CATSRGLAGGPYNEQFF. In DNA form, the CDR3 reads TGTGCCACCAGCAGAGGACTGGCGGGAGGACCATACAATGAGCAGTTCTTC.

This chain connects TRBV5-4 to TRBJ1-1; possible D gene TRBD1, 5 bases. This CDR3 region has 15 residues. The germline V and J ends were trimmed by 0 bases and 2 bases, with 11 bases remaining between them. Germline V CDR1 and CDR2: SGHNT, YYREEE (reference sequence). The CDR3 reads CASSLVPGFNTEAFF. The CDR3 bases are TGTGCCAGCAGCTTGGTCCCAGGGTTCAACACTGAAGCTTTCTTT.

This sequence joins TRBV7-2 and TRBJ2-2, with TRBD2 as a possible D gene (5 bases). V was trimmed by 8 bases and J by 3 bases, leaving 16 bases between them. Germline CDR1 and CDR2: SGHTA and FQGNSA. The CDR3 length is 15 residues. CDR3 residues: CASVQGMRDTGELFF. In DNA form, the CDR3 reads TGTGCCAGCGTACAAGGGATGAGGGACACCGGGGAGCTGTTTTTT. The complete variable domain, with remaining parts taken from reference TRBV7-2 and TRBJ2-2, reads GAGVSQSPSNKVTEKGKDVELRCDPISGHTALYWYRQSLGQGLEFLIYFQGNSAPDKSGLPSDRFSAERTGGSVSTLTIQRTQQEDSAVYLCASVQGMRDTGELFFGEGSRLTVL.

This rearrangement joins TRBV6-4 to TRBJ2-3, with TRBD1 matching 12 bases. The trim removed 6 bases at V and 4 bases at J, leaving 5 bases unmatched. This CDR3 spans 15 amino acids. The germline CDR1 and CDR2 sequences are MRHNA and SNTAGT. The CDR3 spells CASSAGTGGADTQYF. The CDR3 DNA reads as TGTGCCAGCAGCGCCGGGACAGGGGGCGCAGATACGCAGTATTTT.

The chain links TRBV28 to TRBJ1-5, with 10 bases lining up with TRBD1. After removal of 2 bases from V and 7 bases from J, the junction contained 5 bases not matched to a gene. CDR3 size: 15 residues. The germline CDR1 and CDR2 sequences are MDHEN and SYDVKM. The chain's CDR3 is CASSLPGQGVQPQHF. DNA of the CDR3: TGTGCCAGCAGTTTACCCGGACAGGGGGTGCAGCCCCAGCATTTT. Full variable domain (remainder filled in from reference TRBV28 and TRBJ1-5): DVKVTQSSRYLVKRTGEKVFLECVQDMDHENMFWYRQDPGLGLRLIYFSYDVKMKEKGDIPEGYSVSREKKERFSLILESASTNQTSMYLCASSLPGQGVQPQHFGDGTRLSIL.

CDR3 sequence (DNA): TGTGCCAGCAGCTTGGAGGGCTTTGGAGAGACCCAGTACTTC. It specifies CASSLEGFGETQYF. The chain carries TRBV4-2 and TRBJ2-5; maybe TRBD2 (6 bases). Germline V gene data show CDR1 as LGHNA and CDR2 as YNFKEQ. V dropped 5 bases and J dropped 4 bases, with 14 bases sitting between them. The CDR3 runs to 14 residues.

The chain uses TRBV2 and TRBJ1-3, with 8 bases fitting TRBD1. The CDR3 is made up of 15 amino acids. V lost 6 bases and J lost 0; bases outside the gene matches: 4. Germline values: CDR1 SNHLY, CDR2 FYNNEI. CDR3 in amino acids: CASSLDRGSGNTIYF. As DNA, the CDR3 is TGTGCCAGCAGCCTTGACAGGGGCTCTGGAAACACCATATATTTT. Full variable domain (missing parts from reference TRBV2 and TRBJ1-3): EPEVTQTPSHQVTQMGQEVILRCVPISNHLYFYWYRQILGQKVEFLVSFYNNEISEKSEIFDDQFSVERPDGSNFTLKIRSTKLEDSAMYFCASSLDRGSGNTIYFGEGSWLTVV.

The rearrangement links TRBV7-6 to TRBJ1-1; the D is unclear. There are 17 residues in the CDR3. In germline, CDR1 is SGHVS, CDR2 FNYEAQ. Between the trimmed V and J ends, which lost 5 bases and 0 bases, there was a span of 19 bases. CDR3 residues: CASSRPPSGMMNTEAFF. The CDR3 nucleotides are TGTGCCAGCAGCCGCCCCCCCTCCGGGATGATGAACACTGAAGCTTTCTTT. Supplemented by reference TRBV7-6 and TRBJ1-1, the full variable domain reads GAGVSQSPRYKVTKRGQDVALRCDPISGHVSLYWYRQALGQGPEFLTYFNYEAQQDKSGLPNDRFSAERPEGSISTLTIQRTEQRDSAMYRCASSRPPSGMMNTEAFFGQGTRLTVV.

In nucleotides, the CDR3 is TGCGCCAGCAGTGAGTCGCGAATAAATGAGCAGTTCTTC. It encodes CASSESRINEQFF. The rearrangement links TRBV10-2 to TRBJ2-1; D remains ambiguous. The CDR3 covers 13 residues. Looked up from germline, CDR1 is WSHSY and CDR2 is SAAADI. The ends were cut back, 0 bases at V and 7 bases at J, with 7 bases in the middle.

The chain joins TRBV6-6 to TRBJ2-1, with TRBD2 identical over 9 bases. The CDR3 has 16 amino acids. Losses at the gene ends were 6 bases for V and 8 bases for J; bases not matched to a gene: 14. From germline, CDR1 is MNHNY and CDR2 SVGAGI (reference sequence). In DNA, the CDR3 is TGTGCCAGCAGGGATCGGGGTAGCGGGAGTGCGTATGAGCAGTTCTTC. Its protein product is CASRDRGSGSAYEQFF.

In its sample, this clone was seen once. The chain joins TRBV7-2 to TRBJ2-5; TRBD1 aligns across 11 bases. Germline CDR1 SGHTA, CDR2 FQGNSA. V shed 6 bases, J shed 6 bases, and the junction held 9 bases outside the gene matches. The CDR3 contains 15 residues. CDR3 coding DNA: TGTGCCAGCAGAGAAGGACAGGGGGCCACGAAGACCCAGTACTTC. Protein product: CASREGQGATKTQYF. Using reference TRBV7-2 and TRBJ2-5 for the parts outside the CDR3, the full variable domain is GAGVSQSPSNKVTEKGKDVELRCDPISGHTALYWYRQSLGQGLEFLIYFQGNSAPDKSGLPSDRFSAERTGGSVSTLTIQRTQQEDSAVYLCASREGQGATKTQYFGPGTRLLVL.

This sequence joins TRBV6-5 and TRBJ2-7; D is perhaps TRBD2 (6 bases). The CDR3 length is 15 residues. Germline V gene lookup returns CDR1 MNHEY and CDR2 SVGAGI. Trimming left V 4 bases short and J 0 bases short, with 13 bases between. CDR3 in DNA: TGTGCCAGCAGTTCCCCCGGGGGAAGCTCCTACGAGCAGTACTTC. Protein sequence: CASSSPGGSSYEQYF.

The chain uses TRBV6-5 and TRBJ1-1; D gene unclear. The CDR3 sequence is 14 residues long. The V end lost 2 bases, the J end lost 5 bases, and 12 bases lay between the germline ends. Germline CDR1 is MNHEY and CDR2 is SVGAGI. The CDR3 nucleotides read TGTGCCAGCAGTTACCCCGGGTCTGGGACTGAAGCTTTCTTT. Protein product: CASSYPGSGTEAFF.

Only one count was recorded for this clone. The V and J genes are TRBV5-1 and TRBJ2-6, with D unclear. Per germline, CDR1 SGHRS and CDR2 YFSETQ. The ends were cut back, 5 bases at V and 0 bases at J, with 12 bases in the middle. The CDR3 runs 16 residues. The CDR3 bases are TGCGCCAGCAGTTCCCAGGTCAGCTCTGGGGCCAACGTCCTGACTTTC. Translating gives CASSSQVSSGANVLTF.

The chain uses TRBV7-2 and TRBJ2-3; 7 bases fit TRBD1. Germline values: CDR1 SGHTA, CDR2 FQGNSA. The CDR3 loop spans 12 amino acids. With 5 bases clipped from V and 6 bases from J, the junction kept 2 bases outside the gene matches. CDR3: CASSSRGDTQYF. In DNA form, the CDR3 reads TGTGCCAGCAGCAGCAGGGGGGATACGCAGTATTTT.

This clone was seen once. CDR3: CASSSGQSFTGELFF. CDR3 DNA: TGCGCCAGCAGCTCGGGACAGTCCTTTACCGGGGAGCTGTTTTTT. This chain connects TRBV5-1 to TRBJ2-2, with TRBD1 matching over 7 bases. The V gene end was trimmed by 3 bases and the J gene end by 5 bases; junction bases not matched to a gene: 7. Germline assignment: CDR1 SGHRS and CDR2 YFSETQ. The CDR3 is made up of 15 amino acids.

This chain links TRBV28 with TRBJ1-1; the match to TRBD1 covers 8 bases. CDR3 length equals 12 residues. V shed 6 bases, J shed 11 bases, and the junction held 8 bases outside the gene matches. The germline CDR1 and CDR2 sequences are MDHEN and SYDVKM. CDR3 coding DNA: TGTGCCAGCAGGTTGATGACAGGGGAGGCTTTCTTT. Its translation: CASRLMTGEAFF.

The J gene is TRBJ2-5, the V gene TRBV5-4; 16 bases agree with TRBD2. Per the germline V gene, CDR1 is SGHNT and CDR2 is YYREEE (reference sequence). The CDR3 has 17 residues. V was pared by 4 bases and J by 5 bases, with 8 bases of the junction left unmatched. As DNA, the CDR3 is TGTGCCAGCAGCCAGGGACTAGCGGGAGGGTGGGCGGAGACCCAGTACTTC. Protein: CASSQGLAGGWAETQYF.

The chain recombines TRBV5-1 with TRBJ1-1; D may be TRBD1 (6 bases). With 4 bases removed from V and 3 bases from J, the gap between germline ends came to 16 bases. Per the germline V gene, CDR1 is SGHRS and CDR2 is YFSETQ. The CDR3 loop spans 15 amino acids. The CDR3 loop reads CASSPFQGRDTEAFF. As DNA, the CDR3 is TGCGCCAGCAGCCCGTTCCAGGGGAGGGACACTGAAGCTTTCTTT.

The CDR3 sequence: CAISARPEGYTF. CDR3 coding DNA: TGTGCCATCAGTGCCCGCCCCGAGGGCTACACCTTC. The chain couples TRBV10-3 to TRBJ1-2; no clear D gene. The V and J ends lost 4 bases and 8 bases respectively, with 11 bases between them. Germline assignment: CDR1 ENHRY and CDR2 SYGVKD. The CDR3 has 12 amino acids.